These 7 T cell receptor beta chains were sequenced from one sample in a study of T-cell reconstitution after alpha-beta-depleted transplantation in children. This sample's TCRbeta library carried unique molecular identifier barcodes. TCRdb redid the calling of the PCR reads with MiXCR, one entry per CDR3 protein. Among over 120,000 distinct CDR3 sequences listed, 8.5% to 10% were seen once. This material consisted of PBMCs, mostly from graft donor cells, taken 180 days after TCRalphabeta/CD19-depleted stem cell transplant. Receptors originate from a female patient younger than 10 who had a stem cell transplant for congenital amegakaryocytic thrombocytopenia, so the T cells may come from the graft donor.

This clonotype was seen at least ten times. The J gene is TRBJ2-1, the V gene TRBV9; tentatively, D is TRBD2 (6 bases). V was pared by 4 bases and J by 9 bases, with 20 bases between. The CDR3 spans 15 residues. Per germline, CDR1 SGDLS and CDR2 YYNGEE. The CDR3 region is CASSPRGLLLGEQFF. DNA of the CDR3: TGTGCCAGCAGCCCGCGGGGCCTCCTCCTAGGTGAGCAGTTCTTC.

The chain couples TRBV20-1 to TRBJ2-7; D may match TRBD1 or TRBD2 (5 bases each). Trimming took off 0 bases at V and 9 bases at J, with 15 bases between the two ends. Germline loops: CDR1 DFQATT, CDR2 SNEGSKA (reference sequence). The CDR3 totals 13 residues. CDR3 residues: CSAREPGPEGQYF. The CDR3, as DNA: TGCAGTGCTAGAGAGCCGGGGCCAGAGGGGCAGTACTTC.

This clonotype was seen repeatedly, ten times or more. The chain is built from TRBV20-1 and TRBJ2-3, with 9 bases lining up with TRBD2. The germline gives CDR1 DFQATT, CDR2 SNEGSKA (reference sequence). The CDR3 is 17 residues long. After removal of 5 bases from V and 2 bases from J, the junction contained 14 bases not matched to a gene. CDR3 sequence (DNA): TGCAGTGCTCAGAGGTGGGGTATAGCGGGGGTCACAGATACGCAGTATTTT. It translates to CSAQRWGIAGVTDTQYF.

This chain connects TRBV10-3 to TRBJ2-7, with no clear D. CDR3 size: 13 residues. CDR1 is ENHRY and CDR2 is SYGVKD in the germline V gene. V dropped 2 bases and J dropped 5 bases, with 10 bases sitting between them. The CDR3 reads CAISETTPNEQYF. The CDR3 DNA follows: TGTGCCATCAGTGAGACGACCCCCAACGAGCAGTACTTC.

This clonotype was recorded a few times. The chain employs TRBV12-3 or TRBV12-4 and TRBJ1-5, with D possibly being TRBD1 (5 bases). The CDR3 extends over 14 amino acids. Trimming took off 6 bases at V and 1 base at J, with 10 bases between the two ends. CDR3 amino acids: CASSTEGSNQPQHF. DNA of the CDR3: TGTGCCAGCAGCACGGAGGGGAGCAATCAGCCCCAGCATTTT.

This clonotype was observed at least ten times. The chain recombines TRBV20-1 with TRBJ2-1; 11 bases fit TRBD2. V gave up 2 bases and J gave up 8 bases; unmatched junction bases: 5. The CDR3 extends over 14 amino acids. Germline V gene sequence: CDR1 DFQATT, CDR2 SNEGSKA (reference sequence). CDR3 region: CSARISGRAYEQFF. CDR3 nucleotides: TGCAGTGCTAGAATTAGCGGGAGGGCCTATGAGCAGTTCTTC.

Note on this clonotype: One junction end does not reproduce the germline sequence, and a read error may be involved. J is TRBJ1-4 and V is TRBV12-3 or TRBV12-4, with 10 nucleotides matching TRBD1. This CDR3 comprises 18 residues. CDR3 protein: CAISFSGTGDTANEKLFF. The DNA of the CDR3 is TGTGCCATCAGTTTCTCCGGGACAGGGGATACGGCTAATGAAAAACTGTTTTTT.